This T cell receptor (beta chain) was retrieved from a study of shared clonotypes between healthy human individuals. Study-level background: Those who served as donors were a couple of women and three men between the ages of 18 and 49.

With 2 bases clipped from V and 5 bases from J, the junction kept 15 bases outside the gene matches. This CDR3 is built from 18 residues. CDR1 is KGHSH, CDR2 LQKENI, per germline. Spread over ten immunoSEQ deep assay plates, unsorted PBMC DNA underwent sequencing. Assay used: immunoSEQ multiplex PCR; TCRdb lists only in-frame clones, some missing. The sample holds hundreds of thousands of clones, 75% to 80% seen once. This TCR was recovered from a woman between 40 and 55 years old in good health. Some clones in this sample may be carry-over from other donors' samples. The specimen sequenced was PBMCs. The rearrangement uses TRBV18 and TRBJ2-3; TRBD2 matches at 8 bases. CDR3 coding DNA: TGTGCCAGCTCACCAGAAGTTTGGGCTGGAACTAGCGGAGATACGCAGTATTTT. It codes for CASSPEVWAGTSGDTQYF. Combining the CDR3 with reference TRBV18 and TRBJ2-3 gives the whole variable domain NAGVMQNPRHLVRRRGQEARLRCSPMKGHSHVYWYRQLPEEGLKFMVYLQKENIIDESGMPKERFSAEFPKEGPSILRIQQVVRGDSAAYFCASSPEVWAGTSGDTQYFGPGTRLTVL.